One TCR beta chain is described in this entry. The entry originates in a study of a mutant IDH1 vaccine in newly diagnosed glioma. TCRdb's table, derived via immunoSEQ multiplex PCR, lists solely in-frame clones and lacks some. Of around 50,000 clones listed, 86% were seen once; the top ten hold around 2.4%. Time point denoted: baseline, week 1 (first vaccination visit). The treatment here: pre-vaccination baseline after standard-of-care therapy. CDR1 and CDR2 from the germline V gene are SEHNR and FQNEAQ (reference sequence). V lost 5 bases to trimming and J lost 5 bases, with 15 bases between them. The CDR3 sequence is 14 residues long.

The receptor comes from a man aged 40-49 years with glioma. Material: PBMCs, obtained from a glioma patient treated with radiotherapy, temozolomide or both. The rearrangement links TRBV7-9 to TRBJ1-1, with D perhaps matching TRBD1 (5 bases). The CDR3 DNA sequence: TGTGCCAGCAGCCCTCCGGGGGTGCGAACTGAAGCTTTCTTT. Its protein product is CASSPPGVRTEAFF.